This is a list of T cell receptor beta chains from one sample in a study of T cell responses to AZD1222 COVID-19 vaccine. Data came from immunoSEQ multiplex PCR; TCRdb stores just in-frame clones and leaves some out. The table shows about 130,000 clones, with approximately 90% occurring only once. The sample was peripheral blood, taken 28 days after the second AZD1222 dose. The source is an adult who received the AZD1222 COVID-19 vaccine. The conserved cysteine and the conserved F or W are not part of the CDR3 here. The D gene is left open where the match is weak.

CDR3 protein: ASGRTSLNEQF
V gene: TRBV12-5
D gene: TRBD2
J gene: TRBJ2-1

CDR3 protein: ATSRATGFSNQPQH
V gene: TRBV15
D gene: TRBD1
J gene: TRBJ1-5

CDR3 protein: ASSEGYGGSYEQY
V gene: TRBV2
D gene: -
J gene: TRBJ2-7

CDR3 protein: ATSSSSRYEQY
V gene: TRBV15
D gene: -
J gene: TRBJ2-7

CDR3 protein: ASGPISGADTQY
V gene: TRBV5-1
D gene: -
J gene: TRBJ2-3

CDR3 protein: ASSVGGGPYEQY
V gene: TRBV9
D gene: TRBD2
J gene: TRBJ2-7

CDR3 protein: ASSPRLGNEQF
V gene: TRBV7-3
D gene: -
J gene: TRBJ2-1

CDR3 protein: ASSQTGRGQPQH
V gene: TRBV5-1
D gene: TRBD1
J gene: TRBJ1-5

CDR3 protein: ASSPTTLGETQY
V gene: TRBV18
D gene: -
J gene: TRBJ2-5

CDR3 protein: TSSQDRGQGALIAKNIQY
V gene: TRBV1
D gene: -
J gene: TRBJ2-4

CDR3 protein: ASSQDSNTGELF
V gene: TRBV5-1
D gene: -
J gene: TRBJ2-2

CDR3 protein: ASSQKTPRTTSTDTQY
V gene: TRBV7-8
D gene: -
J gene: TRBJ2-3

CDR3 protein: ASSLMGVETQY
V gene: TRBV27
D gene: -
J gene: TRBJ2-5

CDR3 protein: ASSLPPGELF
V gene: TRBV7-3
D gene: -
J gene: TRBJ2-2

CDR3 protein: ASSVAGPVYNEQF
V gene: TRBV9
D gene: -
J gene: TRBJ2-1

CDR3 protein: ASSISGNSYNEQF
V gene: TRBV19
D gene: -
J gene: TRBJ2-1

CDR3 protein: ASRVAGGSLETQY
V gene: TRBV5-1
D gene: TRBD1
J gene: TRBJ2-5

CDR3 protein: ASSLGQGLSPQY
V gene: TRBV7-9
D gene: TRBD1
J gene: TRBJ2-7

CDR3 protein: ASSQGSSGNTIY
V gene: TRBV5-1
D gene: -
J gene: TRBJ1-3